The source of this T cell receptor (beta chain) is a study of shared clonotypes between healthy human individuals. About the study: Per donor, CD8 memory used one plate, CD8 naive used two, CD4 memory used three and CD4 naive used three. Overall study findings and caveats: Represented diversity (both genetic and exposure-history) was limited by the small number of donors. Roughly 4.7% was the fraction of naive CD4 clonotypes found shared across a few donors.

The CDR3 sequence is 18 residues long. CDR1 and CDR2 (germline): SGHRS, YFSETQ. The V segment lost 3 bases and the J segment 4 bases; nucleotides outside the gene matches: 15. For sorted subsets, about 190 ng DNA per replicate equaled some 27,000 T cell genomes. Clones were read by immunoSEQ multiplex PCR, and TCRdb kept only the in-frame ones, dropping some. The sample contains millions of clones, roughly 94% of which appear only once. CD45RO-negative, CCR7-selected cells formed the naive CD8 fraction, which excluded terminally differentiated effector memory CD45RA+ cells. Concerning this clone: Its target is not known.

Sequences were obtained from naive CD8+ T cells sorted from blood. The chain combines TRBV5-1 with TRBJ1-3, with 8 bases identical to TRBD1. The TCR originated in a man aged 18 to 29 in good health. The CDR3 DNA is TGCGCCAGCAGCTCGGAGTCCGGACAGGGTTTTTTCGGAAACACCATATATTTT. The encoded protein is CASSSESGQGFFGNTIYF.